Each of the 5 T cell receptor beta chains below was sequenced from the same sample in a study of OX40 agonist ivuxolimab in advanced cancers. Data came from immunoSEQ multiplex PCR; TCRdb stores just in-frame clones and leaves some out. The repertoire includes about 100,000 clones, 85% to 95% of them detected once, and approximately 1.1% sits in the top ten. Material: CD4+ or CD8+ T cells sorted from blood, obtained in a trial of the OX40 agonist ivuxolimab. These receptor sequences come from an adult with an advanced solid tumor such as melanoma, head and neck, liver or kidney cancer.

The chain carries TRBV6-5 and TRBJ1-5; TRBD1 agrees at 9 bases. The CDR3 is 15 residues long. V shed 6 bases and J 6 bases; nucleotides not matched to a gene: 9. Germline-derived CDR1 and CDR2 are MNHEY and SVGAGI. The CDR3 region has the DNA TGTGCCAGCAGCCTGGACAGGGGTAACGGTCAGCCCCAGCATTTT. Amino acids: CASSLDRGNGQPQHF.

CDR3 bases: TGTGCCAGTAGTACACAAGGACTAGCGGGAGGGTCCTCCTACAATGAGCAGTTCTTC. It is translated as CASSTQGLAGGSSYNEQFF. The chain uses TRBV19 and TRBJ2-1; 15 bases line up with TRBD2. CDR3 size: 19 residues. V trimming: 4 bases; J trimming: 0 bases; junction bases outside the gene matches: 7. Per the germline V gene, CDR1 is LNHDA and CDR2 is SQIVND (reference sequence).

The table lists this clone with a count of one. The chain has TRBV30 and TRBJ2-5; no reliable D call. The V and J ends lost 0 bases and 1 base respectively, with 12 bases between them. The germline gives CDR1 GTSNPN, CDR2 SVGIG (reference sequence). There are 15 residues in the CDR3. The CDR3: CAWSVQGGSQETQYF. The CDR3 region has the DNA TGTGCCTGGAGTGTACAAGGTGGCTCCCAAGAGACCCAGTACTTC.

The J gene is TRBJ1-1, the V gene TRBV18, with TRBD1 identical over 7 bases. The CDR3 is made up of 15 amino acids. J gave up 1 base and V 2 bases, and 4 bases lay outside the gene matches. Germline V gene sequence: CDR1 KGHSH, CDR2 LQKENI. The DNA for the CDR3 is TGTGCCAGCTCACCAAACAGACAGGGGAACACTGAAGCTTTCTTT. Translating it yields CASSPNRQGNTEAFF.

The chain employs TRBV6-5 and TRBJ2-7, with TRBD2 matching over 11 bases. Per the germline V gene, CDR1 is MNHEY and CDR2 is SVGAGI. The CDR3 consists of 13 residues. J lost 5 bases, V lost 6 bases, and 3 bases had no gene match. The CDR3 here is CASRKGLADEQYF. DNA for the CDR3: TGTGCCAGCAGAAAGGGACTAGCGGACGAGCAGTACTTC.